A single sample gave rise to the 28 T cell receptor beta chains below, sequenced in a study of T cells in Graves' hyperthyroidism and ophthalmopathy. Amplified regions were TCR beta CDR3 sequences from RNA transcripts. The HTBI set primed first-round TCR CDR3 RT-PCR. One entry per CDR3 protein, called by TCRdb with MiXCR from the multiplex PCR reads. This sample has under 400,000 distinct CDR3 sequences, with 13% to 15% found just once. Sequenced sample: blood. These receptors came from a woman aged 55 to 70 with Graves' ophthalmopathy.

This clonotype was counted only a few times. This chain joins TRBV9 and TRBJ2-3; 7 bases are a match to TRBD2. Germline assignment: CDR1 SGDLS and CDR2 YYNGEE. V lost 3 bases and J lost 6; bases outside the gene matches: 4. The CDR3 runs 13 residues. The CDR3 nucleotides are TGTGCCAGCAGCGCGGGAGGCGGGGATACGCAGTATTTT. Its translation is CASSAGGGDTQYF. Supplemented by reference TRBV9 and TRBJ2-3, the full variable domain reads DSGVTQTPKHLITATGQRVTLRCSPRSGDLSVYWYQQSLDQGLQFLIQYYNGEERAKGNILERFSAQQFPDLHSELNLSSLELGDSALYFCASSAGGGDTQYFGPGTRLTVL.

The table lists this clonotype with many counts. V is TRBV20-1 and J is TRBJ1-1, with 10 positions matching TRBD1. The germline CDR1 and CDR2 sequences are DFQATT and SNEGSKA (reference sequence). V shed 7 bases and J 1 base; nucleotides not matched to a gene: 9. CDR3 length: 15 residues. DNA for the CDR3: TGCAGTGGAAGGGAGACAGGGGGCTGGAACACTGAAGCTTTCTTT. Translation: CSGRETGGWNTEAFF.

This clonotype was detected a few times. The chain is built from TRBV29-1 and TRBJ2-6, with TRBD1 matching 8 bases. The germline gives CDR1 SQVTM, CDR2 ANQGSEA. This CDR3 has 15 residues. V shed 2 bases and J 2 bases; nucleotides not matched to a gene: 2. CDR3 bases: TGCAGCGTTGAAATACAGGGGGCTGGGGCCAACGTCCTGACTTTC. Its protein product is CSVEIQGAGANVLTF. The full variable domain, completed using reference TRBV29-1 and TRBJ2-6, is SAVISQKPSRDICQRGTSLTIQCQVDSQVTMMFWYRQQPGQSLTLIATANQGSEATYESGFVIDKFPISRPNLTFSTLTVSNMSPEDSSIYLCSVEIQGAGANVLTFGAGSRLTVL.

This clonotype has a handful of counts. With a much larger clone just one base away, this may be a read error. J is TRBJ2-1 and V is TRBV27; 10 nucleotides match TRBD2. Unmatched junction bases numbered 13, after V lost 0 bases and J lost 5 bases. Germline V gene lookup returns CDR1 MNHEY and CDR2 SMNVEV (reference sequence). The length of the CDR3 is 19 residues. The CDR3 sequence: CASSLSGTSVSEGHNEQFF. In DNA form, the CDR3 reads TGTGCCAGCAGTTTATCCGGGACTAGCGTTAGCGAAGGTCACAATGAGCAGTTCTTC.

CDR3 region: CASTDRGSIDEQFF. As DNA, the CDR3 is TGTGCCAGCACCGACAGGGGTTCTATCGATGAGCAGTTCTTC. This chain joins TRBV25-1 and TRBJ2-1, with 8 bases aligning to TRBD1. The trim removed 7 bases at V and 8 bases at J, leaving 10 bases unmatched. Per the germline V gene, CDR1 is MGHDK and CDR2 is SYGVNS. The CDR3 runs to 14 residues.

This clonotype came up many times. The chain combines TRBV12-3 or TRBV12-4 with TRBJ2-1; 12 nucleotides agree with TRBD2. J lost 7 bases, V lost 3 bases, and 1 base had no gene match. The CDR3 runs to 14 residues. In DNA form, the CDR3 reads TGTGCCAGCAGTTTGACTAGCGGGAGTAATGAGCAGTTCTTC. Protein: CASSLTSGSNEQFF.

This clonotype was recorded many times. The chain combines TRBV3-1 with TRBJ1-5; 10 nucleotides line up with TRBD1. The germline CDR1 and CDR2 sequences are LGHDT and YNNKEL (reference sequence). Trimming at V came to 8 bases and at J to 7 bases, leaving 8 bases not matched to a gene. The CDR3 is made up of 14 amino acids. In nucleotides, the CDR3 is TGTGCCAGCTCCGGGACAGGGGACAAGCAGCCCCAGCATTTT. Translation gives CASSGTGDKQPQHF.

The V and J genes are TRBV27 and TRBJ2-7, with D hard to call. The CDR3 extends over 13 amino acids. Per the germline V gene, CDR1 is MNHEY and CDR2 is SMNVEV (reference sequence). Trimming pared 6 bases from V and 2 bases from J, leaving 11 bases between. CDR3 in amino acids: CASSSAPPYEQYF. CDR3 bases: TGTGCCAGCAGCTCGGCCCCCCCCTACGAGCAGTACTTC.

The chain uses TRBV7-9 and TRBJ1-2; D is undetermined. V was clipped by 1 base and J by 9 bases, with 15 bases between them. The CDR3 covers 14 residues. Germline-derived CDR1 and CDR2 are SEHNR and FQNEAQ (reference sequence). Here the CDR3 DNA reads TGTGCCAGCAGCTTAGTCGCTGGGAGTCCGAGCTACACCTTC. Translated, it gives CASSLVAGSPSYTF.

A note on this clonotype: At one boundary the junction diverges from the germline segment, which might be a read error. V and J are TRBV25-1 and TRBJ2-2; D is perhaps TRBD2 (5 bases). CDR1 is MGHDK, CDR2 SYGVNS, per germline. The CDR3 has 17 amino acids. CDR3 protein: CGSMDPNGISATGELFF. CDR3 DNA: TGTGGCAGCATGGACCCGAACGGGATCAGTGCCACCGGGGAGCTGTTTTTT.

This clonotype occurred many times. This rearrangement joins TRBV6-1 to TRBJ2-3; D is possibly TRBD2 (5 bases). Looked up from germline, CDR1 is MNHNS and CDR2 is SASEGT. The CDR3 has 18 amino acids. Trimming removed 7 bases at V and 3 bases at J, with 26 bases between. CDR3 nucleotides: TGTGCCAGCACACGGGGTGCGGCATCCAGACTGGGGACAGATACGCAGTATTTT. Residues: CASTRGAASRLGTDTQYF.

This chain uses TRBV12-3 or TRBV12-4 with TRBJ2-1; 14 nucleotides align to TRBD2. The CDR3 length is 17 residues. Trimming removed 5 bases from V and 2 bases from J; junction bases left unmatched: 5. This CDR3 reads CASSPPGLAGAYNEQFF. The CDR3 nucleotides read TGTGCCAGCAGTCCACCGGGACTAGCGGGAGCCTACAATGAGCAGTTCTTC.

This clonotype was seen many times. The chain has TRBV12-3 or TRBV12-4 and TRBJ2-7, with no clear D. Trimming stripped 1 base from V and 7 bases from J, with 11 bases between. The CDR3 length is 13 residues. The CDR3 DNA reads TGTGCCAGCAGTTTAGATCCCCCGCGGGAGCAGTACTTC. This gives the protein CASSLDPPREQYF.

This clonotype was counted at least ten times. V is TRBV2 and J is TRBJ1-2; possibly TRBD1 for D (5 bases). The germline V and J ends were trimmed by 8 bases and 2 bases, with 12 bases remaining between them. CDR3 length: 13 amino acids. From germline, CDR1 is SNHLY and CDR2 FYNNEI. The CDR3 sequence: CASRQFSNYGYTF. The CDR3, as DNA: TGTGCCAGCCGACAGTTTTCGAACTATGGCTACACCTTC.

This clonotype has a count of ten or more. This chain joins TRBV2 and TRBJ2-1; 7 bases fit TRBD2. Per the germline V gene, CDR1 is SNHLY and CDR2 is FYNNEI. V lost 3 bases to trimming and J lost 5 bases; unmatched junction nucleotides: 4. CDR3 length: 14 amino acids. The CDR3 sequence is CASSDTGGDNEQFF. DNA of the CDR3: TGTGCCAGCAGTGATACGGGGGGTGACAATGAGCAGTTCTTC.

This chain connects TRBV20-1 to TRBJ1-6; maybe TRBD1 (6 bases). Trimming took off 0 bases at V and 9 bases at J, with 15 bases between the two ends. Germline V gene sequence: CDR1 DFQATT, CDR2 SNEGSKA (reference sequence). The CDR3 runs 15 residues. The CDR3 coding sequence is TGCAGTGCTAGAGATCGGCAGGGGAACACTTCACCCCTCCACTTT. Translation gives CSARDRQGNTSPLHF.

The CDR3 region is CASRSRPNYGYTF. The CDR3 DNA follows: TGTGCCAGCAGGAGCAGGCCCAATTATGGCTACACCTTC. This sequence joins TRBV27 and TRBJ1-2; D remains unclear. The CDR3 covers 13 residues. Per the germline V gene, CDR1 is MNHEY and CDR2 is SMNVEV (reference sequence). V lost 6 bases, J lost 5 bases, and 13 bases lay in between.

This chain connects TRBV20-1 to TRBJ2-5; D uncertain. Between the trimmed V and J ends, which lost 0 bases and 5 bases, there was a span of 16 bases. Germline V CDR1 and CDR2: DFQATT, SNEGSKA (reference sequence). The CDR3 runs 15 residues. The CDR3 sequence: CSARDPAASRETQYF. The CDR3 nucleotides are TGCAGTGCTAGAGATCCCGCCGCCAGCAGGGAGACCCAGTACTTC.

This chain joins TRBV10-3 and TRBJ1-2; tentative D call: TRBD1 (6 bases). Trimming removed 3 bases from V and 0 bases from J, with 11 bases in between. The CDR3 spans 15 residues. The germline V gene has CDR1 ENHRY and CDR2 SYGVKD. In nucleotides, the CDR3 is TGTGCCATCAGTGATGACAGGATAGCTAACTATGGCTACACCTTC. Encoded protein: CAISDDRIANYGYTF.

This clonotype was seen many times. The chain recombines TRBV27 with TRBJ2-2; 8 nucleotides line up with TRBD1. With V trimmed by 2 bases and J by 7 bases, 6 bases remained unmatched. CDR1 and CDR2 (germline): MNHEY, SMNVEV (reference sequence). This CDR3 is built from 15 residues. The CDR3 reads CASSLVQGVGGELFF. CDR3 coding DNA: TGTGCCAGCAGTTTAGTACAGGGGGTCGGCGGGGAGCTGTTTTTT.

This clonotype was counted many times. The rearrangement joins TRBV28 to TRBJ2-7; D is perhaps TRBD2 (6 bases). V shed 6 bases and J shed 3 bases, with 18 bases lying between them. Germline CDR1 reads MDHEN; CDR2 reads SYDVKM. The CDR3 sequence is 15 residues long. The CDR3 protein is CASRGNVGRRYEQYF. CDR3 sequence (DNA): TGTGCCAGCAGGGGGAACGTGGGGAGGCGCTACGAGCAGTACTTC.

At least ten counts were recorded for this clonotype. This chain links TRBV3-1 with TRBJ2-5; D might be TRBD1 (6 bases). V lost 4 bases, J lost 5 bases, and 17 bases lay in between. The germline CDR1 and CDR2 sequences are LGHDT and YNNKEL (reference sequence). The CDR3 runs to 15 residues. DNA for the CDR3: TGTGCCAGCAGCCTCCAGGCAGGGGATTCCGAGACCCAGTACTTC. As protein: CASSLQAGDSETQYF.

This clonotype was seen many times. V and J are TRBV5-1 and TRBJ1-1, with D possibly TRBD1 on 5 matching bases. The CDR3 sequence is 15 residues long. Trimming left V 0 bases short and J 0 bases short, with 9 bases between. Germline V gives CDR1 SGHRS, CDR2 YFSETQ. Here the CDR3 reads CASSLARGLNTEAFF. The CDR3 DNA follows: TGCGCCAGCAGCTTGGCCCGGGGGTTGAACACTGAAGCTTTCTTT.

This clonotype was picked up many times. The chain has TRBV12-3 or TRBV12-4 and TRBJ2-7, with 9 bases that match TRBD1. The CDR3 has 15 residues. After removal of 6 bases from V and 0 bases from J, the junction contained 6 bases not matched to a gene. The CDR3 sequence is CASRRGQGGSYEQYF. The CDR3 DNA follows: TGTGCCAGCAGAAGGGGACAGGGTGGCTCCTACGAGCAGTACTTC.

To note about this clonotype: A read error may be the cause here, since a much bigger clone is one base away. The chain employs TRBV2 and TRBJ2-1, with D perhaps matching TRBD1 (5 bases). The V gene's germline CDR1 is SNHLY and CDR2 FYNNEI. The CDR3 sequence is 14 residues long. Trimming left V 1 base short and J 6 bases short, with 10 bases between. CDR3 in amino acids: CASSEVTVCNEQFF. The CDR3 coding sequence is TGTGCCAGCAGTGAAGTGACAGTCTGCAATGAGCAGTTCTTC.

This chain links TRBV20-1 with TRBJ2-2; 14 nucleotides align to TRBD2. The germline V gene encodes CDR1 DFQATT and CDR2 SNEGSKA (reference sequence). Trimming cost V 3 bases and J 4 bases; bases outside gene matches: 4. The CDR3 length is 16 residues. The CDR3 region is CSARGLAGVTTGELFF. The CDR3 coding sequence is TGCAGTGCTAGGGGACTAGCGGGAGTAACCACCGGGGAGCTGTTTTTT.

The chain uses TRBV20-1 and TRBJ2-7; the D gene is possibly TRBD2 (5 bases). Germline CDR1 DFQATT, CDR2 SNEGSKA (reference sequence). V was cut by 3 bases and J by 3 bases, with 9 bases left in between. The CDR3 is 12 residues long. The CDR3 bases are TGCAGTGCTAGTAGCGCCTACTACGAGCAGTACTTC. It codes for CSASSAYYEQYF.

Only a few counts were recorded for this clonotype. The genes are TRBV19 and TRBJ1-5, with 8 nucleotides matching TRBD1. Trimming removed 6 bases from V and 4 bases from J; junction bases left unmatched: 2. The CDR3 totals 13 residues. The V gene's germline CDR1 is LNHDA and CDR2 SQIVND (reference sequence). CDR3: CASRDRENQPQHF. CDR3 DNA sequence: TGTGCCAGTAGGGACAGGGAAAATCAGCCCCAGCATTTT.